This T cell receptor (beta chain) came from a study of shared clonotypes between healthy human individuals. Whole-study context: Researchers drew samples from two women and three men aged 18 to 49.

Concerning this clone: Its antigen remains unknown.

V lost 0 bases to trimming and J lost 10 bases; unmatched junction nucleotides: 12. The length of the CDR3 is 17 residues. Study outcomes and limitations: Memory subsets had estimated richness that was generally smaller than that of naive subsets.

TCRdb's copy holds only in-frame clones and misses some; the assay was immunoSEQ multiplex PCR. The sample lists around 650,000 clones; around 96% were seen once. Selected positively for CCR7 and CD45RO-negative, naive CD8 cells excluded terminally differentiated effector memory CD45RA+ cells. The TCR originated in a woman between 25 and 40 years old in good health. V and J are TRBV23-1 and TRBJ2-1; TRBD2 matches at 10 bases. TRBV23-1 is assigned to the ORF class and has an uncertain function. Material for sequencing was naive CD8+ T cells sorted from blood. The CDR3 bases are TGCGCCAGCAGTCAATCGAGAGGAGCGGGAGGGCCAGGGGAGCAGTTCTTC. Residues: CASSQSRGAGGPGEQFF.